The rows below give T cell receptor beta chains drawn from one sample of a study of cytomegalovirus exposure and HLA in healthy donors. Produced via immunoSEQ multiplex PCR; TCRdb's table is partial and in-frame only. The table shows about 180,000 clones, with just under 80% occurring only once. Sequencing was done on a sample of PBMCs. The receptors originated from a woman between 25 and 40 years old in good health and CMV-seronegative. CDR3s include the opening cysteine and the closing phenylalanine or tryptophan. A D gene is named only where the DNA matches it firmly. The size entry is marked missing in some rows and otherwise reads once, few, many or a size class.

TRBV9	NA	TRBJ2-7	TRBD2	CASSPGTSGGFYEQYF	TGTGCCAGCAGCCCTGGGACTAGCGGGGGTTTCTACGAGCAGTACTTC
TRBV7-8	NA	TRBJ1-2	TRBD1	CASSADRVVDYTF	TGTGCCAGCAGCGCGGACAGGGTAGTTGACTACACCTTC
TRBV2	NA	TRBJ2-3	TRBD2	CASSEGMRGLAQYF	TGTGCCAGCAGTGAAGGGATGCGGGGGTTGGCGCAGTATTTT
TRBV2	NA	TRBJ1-2	TRBD1	CASSELDRGHYGYTF	TGTGCCAGCAGTGAATTGGACAGGGGACACTATGGCTACACCTTC
TRBV7-8	NA	TRBJ2-7	NA	CASSLELAGASLEQYF	TGTGCCAGCAGCTTAGAGTTGGCAGGGGCTTCCCTCGAGCAGTACTTC
TRBV6-5	NA	TRBJ1-1	NA	CASSYSTGARAFF	TGTGCCAGCAGTTACTCCACAGGAGCTCGAGCTTTCTTT
TRBV4-2	NA	TRBJ1-2	TRBD1	CASSQATTGHGYTF	TGTGCCAGCAGCCAGGCCACGACAGGGCACGGCTACACCTTC
TRBV18	NA	TRBJ2-7	TRBD1	CASSPWDRGEQYF	TGTGCCAGCTCACCATGGGACAGGGGCGAGCAGTACTTC
TRBV5-4	NA	TRBJ2-5	TRBD2	CASSNRDSGGVSKTQYF	TGTGCCAGCAGCAACCGAGATAGCGGGGGGGTTTCAAAGACCCAGTACTTC
TRBV4-1	once	TRBJ2-5	NA	CASSQSPTGWDETQYF	TGCGCCAGCAGCCAATCCCCCACAGGGTGGGACGAGACCCAGTACTTC
TRBV18	NA	TRBJ1-4	NA	CASSPQFATNEKLFF	TGTGCCAGCTCACCCCAATTTGCAACTAATGAAAAACTGTTTTTT
TRBV7-9	NA	TRBJ2-7	NA	CASSLVEAGVHEQYF	TGTGCCAGCAGCTTAGTCGAGGCAGGGGTACACGAGCAGTACTTC
TRBV4-1	NA	TRBJ1-6	NA	CASSREVGTIYNSPLHF	TGCGCCAGCAGCCGCGAAGTGGGGACTATCTATAATTCACCCCTCCACTTT
TRBV18	NA	TRBJ1-5	NA	CASSQEVGNQPQHF	TGTGCCAGCTCACAGGAGGTTGGCAATCAGCCCCAGCATTTT
TRBV6-4	few	TRBJ2-1	TRBD2	CASSVGLAGGLYNEQFF	TGTGCCAGCAGTGTCGGACTAGCGGGGGGGCTCTACAATGAGCAGTTCTTC
TRBV19	once	TRBJ2-5	NA	CASRNAAQTQYF	TGTGCCAGTAGAAACGCGGCCCAGACCCAGTACTTC